One sample yielded the 27 T cell receptor beta chains listed below, sequenced in a study of blood T cell repertoires in COVID-19. Assay used: immunoSEQ multiplex PCR; TCRdb lists only in-frame clones, some missing. The sample consists of about 170,000 clones, more than 60% of them appearing once. The sequencing input was peripheral blood. The receptors derive from a man in his 70s with acute or convalescent COVID-19.

The chain joins TRBV23-1 to TRBJ2-7; TRBD1 might be the D (5 bases). TRBV23-1 is filed as an ORF, its function uncertain. The germline V and J ends were trimmed by 0 bases and 0 bases, with 12 bases remaining between them. The CDR3 contains 16 residues. CDR3 residues: CASSQSHRLFSYEQYF. CDR3 bases: TGCGCCAGCAGTCAATCTCACAGGCTTTTCTCCTACGAGCAGTACTTC.

The chain is built from TRBV7-9 and TRBJ2-3; D might be TRBD2 (7 bases). The CDR3 sequence is 16 residues long. Germline V gives CDR1 SEHNR, CDR2 FQNEAQ (reference sequence). V gave up 7 bases and J gave up 0 bases, with 17 bases separating them. The CDR3 region has the DNA TGTGCCAGCACCAAACGCGCGGGGGCGAGCACAGATACGCAGTATTTT. Translation: CASTKRAGASTDTQYF.

In its sample, this clone was seen a few times. The rearrangement uses TRBV3-1 (or the pseudogene TRBV3-2) and TRBJ1-1; 7 nucleotides align to TRBD1. J gave up 11 bases and V 4 bases, and 13 bases lay outside the gene matches. This CDR3 is built from 14 residues. In germline, CDR1 is LGHDT, CDR2 YNNKEL (reference sequence). The CDR3 sequence is CASSLWTGPRDAFF. The DNA of the CDR3 is TGTGCCAGCAGCCTCTGGACAGGTCCCAGGGATGCTTTCTTT.

This chain links TRBV9 with TRBJ2-2, with TRBD2 matching 7 bases. Trimming took 0 bases from V and 8 from J; bases not matched to a gene: 4. Germline assignment: CDR1 SGDLS and CDR2 YYNGEE. CDR3 size: 14 residues. CDR3 residues: CASSVVTSRGELFF. Here the CDR3 DNA reads TGTGCCAGCAGCGTAGTGACTAGCAGAGGGGAGCTGTTTTTT.

The chain couples TRBV29-1 to TRBJ1-4; possibly TRBD1 for D (5 bases). Germline V CDR1 and CDR2: SQVTM, ANQGSEA. The CDR3 totals 12 residues. V was shortened by 5 bases and J by 3 bases, with 7 bases between the two germline ends. The CDR3 region is CSVQGPNEKLFF. CDR3 coding DNA: TGCAGCGTTCAGGGCCCTAATGAAAAACTGTTTTTT.

The rearrangement links TRBV11-2 to TRBJ1-1; weak D call: TRBD1 (5 bases). Germline lookup yields CDR1 SGHAT and CDR2 FQNNGV. The length of the CDR3 is 13 residues. Trimming cost V 5 bases and J 5 bases, with 12 bases left between them. CDR3 nucleotide sequence: TGTGCCAGCAGCCCCGACAGTCGTACTGAAGCTTTCTTT. Its translation: CASSPDSRTEAFF.

The V and J genes are TRBV7-2 and TRBJ2-7; the match to TRBD2 covers 9 bases. Trimming cost V 5 bases and J 0 bases; bases outside gene matches: 11. The CDR3 consists of 17 residues. Germline V gives CDR1 SGHTA, CDR2 FQGNSA. The CDR3 coding sequence is TGTGCCAGCAGCAGCGGACTAGCGAGGGGAATCTCCTACGAGCAGTACTTC. It encodes CASSSGLARGISYEQYF. The full variable domain, in which reference TRBV7-2 and TRBJ2-7 provide the parts outside the CDR3, is GAGVSQSPSNKVTEKGKDVELRCDPISGHTALYWYRQSLGQGLEFLIYFQGNSAPDKSGLPSDRFSAERTGGSVSTLTIQRTQQEDSAVYLCASSSGLARGISYEQYFGPGTRLTVT.

V usage is TRBV6-5 and J usage is TRBJ1-1, with 11 bases matching TRBD1. V lost 6 bases and J lost 1; bases outside the gene matches: 1. Germline V gives CDR1 MNHEY, CDR2 SVGAGI. This CDR3 is built from 14 residues. CDR3 nucleotides: TGTGCCAGCAGCGGACAGGGGGCGAACACTGAAGCTTTCTTT. It yields the protein CASSGQGANTEAFF.

The CDR3 DNA reads TGTGCCAGCAGCCCCCGAGGAACCGGGACAGGGTCCACCGGGGAGCTGTTTTTT. Encoded protein: CASSPRGTGTGSTGELFF. The V call is TRBV7-9, the J call TRBJ2-2, with 9 nucleotides matching TRBD1. Trimming removed 5 bases from V and 4 bases from J; junction bases left unmatched: 14. The germline gives CDR1 SEHNR, CDR2 FQNEAQ (reference sequence). The CDR3 is made up of 18 amino acids.

A single count supports this clone. This rearrangement joins TRBV19 to TRBJ2-7, with 8 bases matching TRBD2. This CDR3 contains 15 residues. CDR1 is LNHDA and CDR2 is SQIVND in the germline V gene (reference sequence). The V gene end was trimmed by 5 bases and the J gene end by 0 bases; junction bases not matched to a gene: 6. This CDR3 is CASSLGGRISYEQYF. The CDR3 DNA is TGTGCCAGTAGTCTGGGCGGGAGGATCTCCTACGAGCAGTACTTC.

This clone has a handful of counts. The chain is built from TRBV3-1 (or the pseudogene TRBV3-2) and TRBJ1-1, with 8 bases that match TRBD1. The germline V gene has CDR1 LGHDT and CDR2 YNNKEL (reference sequence). The CDR3 is 15 residues long. Trimming cost V 4 bases and J 0 bases; bases outside gene matches: 4. The CDR3 bases are TGTGCCAGCAGCCGCGGACAGGGAATGAACACTGAAGCTTTCTTT. As protein: CASSRGQGMNTEAFF.

The chain links TRBV13 to TRBJ1-2; perhaps TRBD1 as D (6 bases). V dropped 1 base and J dropped 4 bases, with 10 bases sitting between them. CDR1 and CDR2 from the germline V gene are PRHDT and FYEKMQ (reference sequence). The CDR3 sequence is 14 residues long. The CDR3 loop reads CASSLVGAVYGYTF. The CDR3 DNA reads TGTGCCAGCAGCTTAGTGGGGGCAGTCTATGGCTACACCTTC.

J is TRBJ1-4 and V is TRBV7-5; no check of the table's D call, TRBD1, against the DNA was made. TRBV7-5 corresponds to a pseudogene. CDR3 length equals 14 residues. CDR3 nucleotides: TGTGCCAGAAGCCACGGGACACTGGGGGAAAAACTGTTTTTT. As protein: CARSHGTLGEKLFF.

The chain uses TRBV7-2 and TRBJ1-5; D may be TRBD1 (6 bases). Germline V gene data show CDR1 as SGHTA and CDR2 as FQGNSA. This CDR3 is 16 amino acids long. The ends were cut back, 1 base at V and 2 bases at J, with 12 bases in the middle. The CDR3, as DNA: TGTGCCAGCAGCTTAGAACTGGGGGCAGGCAATCAGCCCCAGCATTTT. Amino acid sequence: CASSLELGAGNQPQHF.

This chain links TRBV10-2 with TRBJ2-7, with a weak D call TRBD1 (6 bases). The CDR3 spans 17 residues. The V gene's germline CDR1 is WSHSY and CDR2 SAAADI. V was cut by 4 bases and J by 3 bases, with 22 bases left in between. Written as DNA, the CDR3 is TGCGCCAGCAGTGGGGGTGGGATTATGGACAGCAGCTACGAGCAGTACTTC. Protein sequence: CASSGGGIMDSSYEQYF.

The V gene is TRBV9, the J gene TRBJ1-4; possibly TRBD1 for D (6 bases). Germline CDR1 and CDR2: SGDLS and YYNGEE. The CDR3 is 18 residues long. With 3 bases removed from V and 2 bases from J, the gap between germline ends came to 20 bases. The DNA of the CDR3 is TGTGCCAGCAGCGCGTCAGGGGCATTGTCTTGGACTAATGAAAAACTGTTTTTT. Residues: CASSASGALSWTNEKLFF.

The rearrangement uses TRBV5-4 and TRBJ1-3; D is uncertain. Germline lookup yields CDR1 SGHNT and CDR2 YYREEE (reference sequence). V lost 0 bases to trimming and J lost 3 bases, with 7 bases between them. The CDR3 spans 14 residues. CDR3 amino acids: CASSLGQFGNTIYF. CDR3 DNA: TGTGCCAGCAGCTTGGGCCAGTTTGGAAACACCATATATTTT.

The rearrangement joins TRBV2 to TRBJ2-2; a weak D match, TRBD1 (5 bases). With 9 bases removed from V and 4 bases from J, the gap between germline ends came to 12 bases. The V gene's germline CDR1 is SNHLY and CDR2 FYNNEI. This CDR3 region has 13 residues. CDR3 bases: TGTGCCAGTAGGGGTCCAAGCACCGGGGAGCTGTTTTTT. The encoded protein is CASRGPSTGELFF.

This clone has only a few counts. The chain uses TRBV24-1 and TRBJ2-1, with D maybe TRBD1 (6 bases). CDR3 length equals 15 residues. Germline V gene data show CDR1 as KGHDR and CDR2 as SFDVKD. V was trimmed by 5 bases and J by 7 bases, leaving 17 bases between them. CDR3 residues: CATSGAGASGNEQFF. The CDR3 nucleotides read TGTGCCACCAGTGGCGCAGGGGCCTCTGGGAATGAGCAGTTCTTC.

The chain employs TRBV12-3 or TRBV12-4 and TRBJ2-5, with a weak D call TRBD1 (5 bases). Trimming pared 5 bases from V and 7 bases from J, leaving 14 bases between. The CDR3 totals 13 residues. The CDR3 region is CASSPGQGGTQYF. DNA of the CDR3: TGTGCCAGCAGTCCCGGGCAGGGTGGGACCCAGTACTTC.

This rearrangement joins TRBV27 to TRBJ1-4; TRBD1 might be the D (5 bases). The germline V gene encodes CDR1 MNHEY and CDR2 SMNVEV (reference sequence). The CDR3 sequence is 14 residues long. Trimming stripped 6 bases from V and 4 bases from J, with 12 bases between. The CDR3 reads CASRGVGFNEKLFF. In nucleotides, the CDR3 is TGTGCCAGCAGAGGGGTGGGATTTAATGAAAAACTGTTTTTT.

A note on this clone: Different DNA sequences within this sample yield the same CDR3. This chain joins TRBV5-1 and TRBJ2-5, with D possibly matching TRBD1 (5 bases). Germline CDR1 SGHRS, CDR2 YFSETQ. V was cut by 0 bases and J by 2 bases, with 8 bases left in between. This CDR3 comprises 14 residues. CDR3 DNA sequence: TGCGCCAGCAGCTTGGCCGCAGGGCAAGAGACCCAGTACTTC. It encodes CASSLAAGQETQYF.

The chain joins TRBV6-5 to TRBJ2-7; possible D gene TRBD2, 6 bases. Trimming cost V 2 bases and J 2 bases, with 10 bases left between them. The germline gives CDR1 MNHEY, CDR2 SVGAGI. The CDR3 contains 14 residues. CDR3: CASSYKAGTYEQYF. CDR3 sequence (DNA): TGTGCCAGCAGTTACAAGGCGGGGACCTACGAGCAGTACTTC.

The J gene is TRBJ1-5, the V gene TRBV7-9, with 7 bases aligning to TRBD1. The CDR3 contains 12 residues. Germline lookup yields CDR1 SEHNR and CDR2 FQNEAQ (reference sequence). V shed 10 bases and J 5 bases; nucleotides not matched to a gene: 5. The CDR3 sequence is CAIQGGDQPQHF. CDR3 sequence (DNA): TGTGCCATCCAGGGGGGCGATCAGCCCCAGCATTTT. The whole variable domain, filled in from reference TRBV7-9 and TRBJ1-5, reads DTGVSQNPRHKITKRGQNVTFRCDPISEHNRLYWYRQTLGQGPEFLTYFQNEAQLEKSRLLSDRFSAERPKGSFSTLEIQRTEQGDSAMYLCAIQGGDQPQHFGDGTRLSIL.

The CDR3: CASSPGSGGSYNEQFF. CDR3 nucleotides: TGTGCCAGCAGCCCAGGTTCGGGAGGAAGTTACAATGAGCAGTTCTTC. The chain employs TRBV5-4 and TRBJ2-1; 7 bases align to TRBD2. Germline CDR1 SGHNT, CDR2 YYREEE (reference sequence). Trimming at V came to 4 bases and at J to 4 bases, leaving 11 bases not matched to a gene. This CDR3 has 16 amino acids.

There are a few counts of this clone. V is TRBV29-1 and J is TRBJ1-1, with a weak D call TRBD1 (5 bases). Germline V lookup: CDR1 SQVTM, CDR2 ANQGSEA. The CDR3 runs to 11 residues. V gave up 5 bases and J gave up 4 bases, with 8 bases separating them. In DNA, the CDR3 is TGCAGCGTTCGGCAGGGCACTGAAGCTTTCTTT. This sequence encodes CSVRQGTEAFF.

The chain combines TRBV7-6 with TRBJ1-5; weak D call: TRBD1 (6 bases). This CDR3 has 16 amino acids. The V gene's germline CDR1 is SGHVS and CDR2 FNYEAQ. This CDR3 is CADGGDSDHSNQPQHF. CDR3 DNA: TGTGCTGATGGGGGCGACAGCGACCATAGCAATCAGCCCCAGCATTTT.